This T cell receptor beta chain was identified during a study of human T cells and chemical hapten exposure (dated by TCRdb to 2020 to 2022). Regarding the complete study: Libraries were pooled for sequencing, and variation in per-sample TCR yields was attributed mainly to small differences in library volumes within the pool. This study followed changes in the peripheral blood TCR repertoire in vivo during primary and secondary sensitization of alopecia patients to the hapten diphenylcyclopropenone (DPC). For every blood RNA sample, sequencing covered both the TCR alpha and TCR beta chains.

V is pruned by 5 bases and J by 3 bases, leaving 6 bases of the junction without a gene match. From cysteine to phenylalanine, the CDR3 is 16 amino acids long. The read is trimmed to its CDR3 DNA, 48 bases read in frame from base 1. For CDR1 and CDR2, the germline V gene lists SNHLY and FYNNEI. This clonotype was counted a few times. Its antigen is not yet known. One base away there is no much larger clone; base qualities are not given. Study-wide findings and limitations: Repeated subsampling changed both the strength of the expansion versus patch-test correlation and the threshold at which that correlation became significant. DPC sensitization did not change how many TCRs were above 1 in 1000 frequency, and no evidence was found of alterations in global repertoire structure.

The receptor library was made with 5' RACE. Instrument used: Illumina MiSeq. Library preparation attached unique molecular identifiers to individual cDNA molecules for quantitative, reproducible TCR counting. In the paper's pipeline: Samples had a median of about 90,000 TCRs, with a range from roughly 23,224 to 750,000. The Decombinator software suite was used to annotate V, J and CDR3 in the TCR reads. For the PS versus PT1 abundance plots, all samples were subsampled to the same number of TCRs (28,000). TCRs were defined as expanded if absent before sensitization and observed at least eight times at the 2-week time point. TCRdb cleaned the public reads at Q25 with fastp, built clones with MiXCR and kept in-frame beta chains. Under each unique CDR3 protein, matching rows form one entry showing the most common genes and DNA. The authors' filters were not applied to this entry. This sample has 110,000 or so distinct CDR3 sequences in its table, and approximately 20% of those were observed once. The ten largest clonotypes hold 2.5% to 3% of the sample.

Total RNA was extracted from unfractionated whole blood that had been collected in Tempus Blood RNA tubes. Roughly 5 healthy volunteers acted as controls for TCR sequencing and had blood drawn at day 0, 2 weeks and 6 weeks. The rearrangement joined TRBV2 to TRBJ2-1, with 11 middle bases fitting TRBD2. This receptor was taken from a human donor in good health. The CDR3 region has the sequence CASSPATSGNYNEQFF. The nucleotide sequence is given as TGTGCCAGCAGTCCAGCGACTAGCGGGAACTACAATGAGCAGTTCTTC.